These T cell receptor beta chains were read from a single sample in a study of T cells after yellow fever vaccination. TCRdb recomputed calls from the 5' RACE reads with MiXCR, one row per CDR3 protein. Found here are 300,000 to 350,000 distinct CDR3 sequences, approximately 4% of them singletons; the top ten hold approximately 24%. The sequencing here drew on PBMCs, taken 5 days after the yellow fever booster vaccination. The origin of the receptors is a man between 18 and 29 years old who received the YFV17D yellow fever vaccine. Each CDR3 is given with its conserved first and last residue. A D gene is named only where the DNA matches it firmly. Clone size, where shown, is once, few, many, or a class for clones that have expanded.

.	many	TRBV19	TRBJ2-7	CASSRDFLGEQYF	TGTGCCAGTAGTAGAGACTTTCTGGGCGAGCAGTACTTC
.	.	TRBV5-1	TRBJ2-3	CASSLRGNRDTQYF	TGCGCCAGCAGCCTGCGGGGAAATAGAGATACGCAGTATTTT
TRBD1	.	TRBV18	TRBJ1-1	CASSPYTDGTVSEAFF	TGTGCCAGCTCACCTTACACCGACGGGACAGTTAGTGAAGCTTTCTTT
.	many	TRBV12-3/TRBV12-4	TRBJ2-5	CASSSFGLVKETQYF	TGTGCCAGCAGTTCTTTTGGCCTGGTGAAAGAGACCCAGTACTTC
TRBD1	.	TRBV11-3	TRBJ2-1	CASSLDQSGTGSYNEQFF	TGTGCCAGCAGCTTAGATCAATCGGGGACAGGCTCCTACAATGAGCAGTTCTTC
TRBD1	.	TRBV28	TRBJ2-5	CASSSDRQGSGETQYF	TGTGCCAGCAGTAGCGACCGACAGGGGAGTGGGGAGACCCAGTACTTC
.	few	TRBV7-2	TRBJ1-2	CASSPASGNYGYTF	TGTGCCAGCAGCCCAGCGTCAGGAAACTATGGCTACACCTTC
.	many	TRBV7-2	TRBJ1-1	CASSTEGRRLNTEAFF	TGTGCCAGCAGCACCGAGGGGCGCAGGTTGAACACTGAAGCTTTCTTT
.	few	TRBV18	TRBJ2-7	CASSLPGVDYEQYF	TGTGCCAGCTCACTCCCCGGGGTGGACTACGAGCAGTACTTC
.	many	TRBV2	TRBJ2-1	CASSLDSGVLAHEQFF	TGTGCCAGCTCATTGGACTCCGGCGTTTTAGCCCATGAGCAGTTCTTC
.	.	TRBV1	TRBJ2-7	CTSSPPPGHAAYEQYF	TGCACCAGCAGCCCCCCTCCAGGTCACGCGGCCTACGAGCAGTACTTC
.	.	TRBV6-2/TRBV6-3	TRBJ2-2	CASRTGFNTGELFF	TGTGCCAGCAGAACAGGGTTTAACACCGGGGAGCTGTTTTTT
TRBD1	many	TRBV5-1	TRBJ1-2	CASSGQGDGYTF	TGCGCCAGCAGCGGACAGGGGGACGGCTACACCTTC
.	.	TRBV20-1	TRBJ2-1	CSARVWGQSSYNEQFF	TGCAGTGCTAGAGTTTGGGGGCAGAGCTCCTACAATGAGCAGTTCTTC
.	many	TRBV5-1	TRBJ1-6	CASSLAGENRSPLHF	TGCGCCAGCAGCTTGGCAGGGGAAAATAGGTCACCCCTCCACTTT
.	few	TRBV6-1	TRBJ2-7	CASSDRELYEQYF	TGTGCCAGCAGTGACAGGGAACTCTACGAGCAGTACTTC
TRBD1	.	TRBV20-1	TRBJ1-2	CSASQGGVDYGYTF	TGCAGTGCTAGCCAGGGGGGAGTGGACTATGGCTACACCTTC
.	.	TRBV5-1	TRBJ2-7	CASSPGRSYEQYF	TGCGCCAGCAGCCCCGGACGATCCTACGAGCAGTACTTC
.	.	TRBV4-2	TRBJ2-3	CASSQEADTQYF	TGTGCCAGCAGCCAAGAGGCGGATACGCAGTATTTT
TRBD2	many	TRBV7-7	TRBJ2-1	CASSSGLGNEQFF	TGTGCTAGCAGCTCGGGACTAGGAAATGAGCAGTTCTTC
.	few	TRBV9	TRBJ2-3	CASTRLSTDTQYF	TGTGCCAGCACTCGACTTAGCACAGATACGCAGTATTTT
.	few	TRBV19	TRBJ1-5	CASSMGARQPQHF	TGTGCCAGTAGTATGGGGGCGCGGCAGCCCCAGCATTTT
.	.	TRBV7-3	TRBJ2-2	CASSSQGGSTTGELFF	TGTGCCAGCAGCTCCCAGGGGGGCTCAACCACCGGGGAGCTGTTTTTT
.	.	TRBV9	TRBJ1-2	CASSVEDHYGYTF	TGTGCCAGCAGCGTAGAAGACCACTATGGCTACACCTTC
.	many	TRBV4-3	TRBJ2-3	CASSQDLGGADTQYF	TGCGCCAGCAGCCAAGATCTGGGGGGTGCAGATACGCAGTATTTT
.	.	TRBV4-3	TRBJ1-6	CASSPGSAGPLHF	TGCGCCAGCAGCCCAGGGTCAGCCGGACCCCTCCACTTT
.	medium-sized	TRBV13	TRBJ2-1	CASSALGNEQFF	TGTGCCAGCAGCGCATTGGGAAATGAGCAGTTCTTC
TRBD2	few	TRBV6-2/TRBV6-3	TRBJ2-1	CASSRLGAGGDNEQFF	TGTGCCAGCAGCCGGCTGGGTGCGGGAGGAGACAATGAGCAGTTCTTC
.	many	TRBV29-1	TRBJ1-2	CSVEDRRGYGYTF	TGCAGCGTTGAAGATCGGAGGGGCTATGGCTACACCTTC
.	few	TRBV27	TRBJ1-1	CASSLSYRAEAFF	TGTGCCAGCAGTCTATCGTACAGGGCTGAAGCTTTCTTT
.	many	TRBV5-1	TRBJ2-1	CASSLAADSYNEQFF	TGCGCCAGCAGCTTGGCAGCGGACAGCTACAATGAGCAGTTCTTC
TRBD1	.	TRBV7-2	TRBJ1-1	CASSLQGPNTEAFF	TGTGCCAGCAGTCTACAGGGGCCGAACACTGAAGCTTTCTTT
TRBD2	.	TRBV12-3/TRBV12-4	TRBJ2-1	CASSLTLARMNEQFF	TGTGCCAGCAGTTTGACACTAGCGAGGATGAATGAGCAGTTCTTC
.	.	TRBV27	TRBJ1-1	CASSSLDVTEAFF	TGTGCCAGCAGTTCATTAGACGTCACTGAAGCTTTCTTT
TRBD2	.	TRBV12-3/TRBV12-4	TRBJ2-5	CASSLAGSGEETQYF	TGTGCCAGCAGTTTAGCGGGGAGCGGGGAGGAGACCCAGTACTTC
TRBD2	few	TRBV9	TRBJ2-1	CASSVVGSGGYNEQFF	TGTGCCAGCAGCGTAGTGGGTAGCGGGGGATACAATGAGCAGTTCTTC
.	.	TRBV20-1	TRBJ1-2	CSASEGVGYTF	TGCAGTGCTAGTGAGGGCGTGGGCTACACCTTC
.	.	TRBV2	TRBJ1-1	CASSRTGLGGTEAFF	TGTGCCAGCAGTCGGACGGGCCTAGGAGGGACTGAAGCTTTCTTT
.	many	TRBV6-2/TRBV6-3	TRBJ2-5	CASRGDGQETQYF	TGTGCCAGCAGGGGGGACGGGCAAGAGACCCAGTACTTC
.	many	TRBV5-1	TRBJ2-7	CASSLLGFDDEQYF	TGCGCCAGCAGCTTGTTGGGGTTCGACGACGAGCAGTACTTC
TRBD2	many	TRBV7-2	TRBJ2-3	CASSGLAYGGSTDTQYF	TGTGCCAGCAGCGGCCTAGCTTACGGGGGGAGCACAGATACGCAGTATTTT
.	.	TRBV28	TRBJ2-3	CASSLLGPTQYF	TGTGCCAGCAGTTTGTTGGGGCCCACGCAGTATTTT
.	.	TRBV4-1	TRBJ2-1	CASSQANTEQFF	TGCGCCAGCAGCCAAGCCAACACTGAGCAGTTCTTC
.	many	TRBV28	TRBJ2-5	CASSTWTDQETQYF	TGTGCCAGCAGTACGTGGACAGACCAAGAGACCCAGTACTTC